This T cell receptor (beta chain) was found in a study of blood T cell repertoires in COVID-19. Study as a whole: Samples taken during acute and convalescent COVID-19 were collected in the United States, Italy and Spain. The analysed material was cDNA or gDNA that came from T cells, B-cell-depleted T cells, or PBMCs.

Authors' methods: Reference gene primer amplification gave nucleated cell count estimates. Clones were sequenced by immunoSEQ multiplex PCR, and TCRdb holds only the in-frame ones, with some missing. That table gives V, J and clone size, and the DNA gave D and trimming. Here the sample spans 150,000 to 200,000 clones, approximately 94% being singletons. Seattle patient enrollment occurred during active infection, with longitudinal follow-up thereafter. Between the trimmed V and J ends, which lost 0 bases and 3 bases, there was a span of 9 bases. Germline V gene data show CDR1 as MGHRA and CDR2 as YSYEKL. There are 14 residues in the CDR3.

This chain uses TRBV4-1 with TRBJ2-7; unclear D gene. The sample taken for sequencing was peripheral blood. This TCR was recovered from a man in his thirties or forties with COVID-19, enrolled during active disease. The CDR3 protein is CASSQDGDRYEQYF. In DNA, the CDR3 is TGCGCCAGCAGCCAAGATGGAGACCGCTACGAGCAGTACTTC.